This entry is about one TCR beta chain. Ten or more counts support this clonotype. No cognate antigen has been identified for it. Base qualities are missing; no much larger clone stands one base away. This entry comes from a study of CD8 T cells in ankylosing spondylitis (dated by TCRdb to 2017 to 2019). Some background on the complete study: The study set out to find disease-linked TCR variants by profiling T cell receptor beta repertoires in ankylosing spondylitis patients and healthy donors. The whole study cohort included 85 to 120 healthy donors and over 20 ankylosing spondylitis patients. Peripheral blood was sampled, and synovial fluid was additionally collected from ankylosing spondylitis patients. The paper as a whole reports these results and caveats: Some of the motif variants had been reported before in the synovial fluid and blood of reactive arthritis patients, a finding that suggests common disease-initiation mechanisms. Blood from ankylosing spondylitis patients appeared to be characterized by a TCR beta motif composed of several highly homologous amino acid variants. In peripheral blood, the disease-linked clones were found at relatively low frequencies and had a CD8+ phenotype. Significant enrichment of the disease-linked clones was reported in matched synovial fluid samples from ankylosing spondylitis patients.

The CDR3 measures 11 amino acids from cysteine to phenylalanine. Here the CDR3 DNA is all that survives: 33 bases in frame from base 1. Trimming costs V 2 bases and J 1 base, and their ends lie 2 bases apart. CDR1 DFQATT and CDR2 SNEGSKA are derived from the germline V gene (reference sequence). Sequencing used an Illumina HiSeq 2500. Quantitative 5'-RACE with molecular barcodes was the method used to prepare the TCR beta libraries. Regarding the original processing steps: Disease-linked TCR variants were identified with a new computational method built on a probabilistic model of VDJ rearrangement. TCRdb reran the public reads through fastp at Q25 and MiXCR, keeping productive beta chains. Every entry covers one CDR3 protein and lists the most common genes and DNA from its rows. For this entry, the V and J calls and clone size follow TCRdb and not the study's own pipeline. The table for this sample lists approximately 40,000 distinct CDR3 sequences; 6% of them were counted only once. The top ten clones comprise 12% of the sample.

The sequenced material came from blood, either unsorted or a sorted T cell fraction (not recorded which). The chain couples TRBV20-1 to TRBJ2-5, with no confidently assigned D gene. The source is a male donor with ankylosing spondylitis or in good health (not recorded which). At the DNA level, the sequence is TGCAGTGCTAGACTCCAAGAGACCCAGTACTTC. Translated, it reads CSARLQETQYF.